This TCR beta chain was sequenced for a study of T cell responses to AZD1222 COVID-19 vaccine. At the level of the study: Second doses were pooled across both intervals (about 4 or about 12 weeks). Study-wide results and limits: The number of AZD1222 recipients seropositive at baseline was only five or six.

Points on this clone: Antigen unknown.

Data came from immunoSEQ multiplex PCR; TCRdb stores just in-frame clones and leaves some out. Of approximately 170,000 clones in the sample, about 91% were seen once. V dropped 2 bases and J dropped 6 bases, with 8 bases sitting between them. This CDR3 is 12 amino acids long. In germline, CDR1 is SGHTA, CDR2 FQGTGA. The source material was peripheral blood, sampled on day 0 of AZD1222 vaccination. The chain combines TRBV7-3 with TRBJ2-7; no definite D call. This receptor was taken from an adult in good health. The CDR3 reads CASSLLGSEQYF. CDR3 nucleotide sequence: TGTGCCAGCAGCTTACTAGGATCCGAGCAGTACTTC.